This TCR beta chain was profiled in a study of OX40 agonist ivuxolimab in advanced cancers. Study background: Ivuxolimab, an antibody acting as an agonist of OX40 (CD134), was used to treat patients. Among those enrolled, mean age was 60 years (range about 20 to 79) and approximately 80% were male.

Patients were excluded for autoimmune disease history or systemic immunosuppression. The germline V and J ends were trimmed by 2 bases and 0 bases, with 8 bases remaining between them. Germline CDR1 and CDR2: MNHNY and SVGAGI (reference sequence). The CDR3 extends over 16 amino acids. Data came from immunoSEQ multiplex PCR; TCRdb stores just in-frame clones and leaves some out. The sample contains around 21,000 clones, more than 75% of which appear only once. The clonotype originates from an adult with an advanced solid tumor such as melanoma, head and neck, liver or kidney cancer. This sample comprised CD4+ or CD8+ T cells sorted from blood, obtained in a trial of the OX40 agonist ivuxolimab. This chain connects TRBV6-6 to TRBJ1-6; D remains ambiguous. Here the CDR3 DNA reads TGTGCCAGCAGTTACCTTGGTAGCTCCTATAATTCACCCCTCCACTTT. It encodes CASSYLGSSYNSPLHF.